Presented here are 30 T cell receptor beta chains from one specimen sequenced in a study of shared T cell receptors in the human thymus. Only in-frame clones appear in the TCRdb table, and some are missing; sequencing was by immunoSEQ multiplex PCR. This table has 650,000 to 950,000 clones, 70% to 90% appearing once. These data also featured in a second study, about human thymus T cells.

The sequenced material came from thymocytes. The receptors originated from a girl under three years old with a congenital heart defect.

This rearrangement joins TRBV6-1 to TRBJ1-2; TRBD1 matches at 8 bases. The CDR3 runs 15 residues. Germline loops: CDR1 MNHNS, CDR2 SASEGT. Unmatched junction bases numbered 10, after V lost 6 bases and J lost 4 bases. The DNA of the CDR3 is TGTGCCAGCAGCGGAAGGACAGGGTGGCCCTATGGCTACACCTTC. Translated, it gives CASSGRTGWPYGYTF.

This chain connects TRBV6-5 to TRBJ2-5, with a weak D call TRBD2 (6 bases). Germline V gene lookup returns CDR1 MNHEY and CDR2 SVGAGI. V lost 6 bases to trimming and J lost 5 bases, with 19 bases between them. CDR3 length equals 15 residues. The DNA for the CDR3 is TGTGCCAGCAGGATAACCCCGAAGGCGGGGGAGACCCAGTACTTC. This sequence encodes CASRITPKAGETQYF.

This clone has a handful of counts. This rearrangement joins TRBV5-4 to TRBJ1-5; the D gene is possibly TRBD1 (5 bases). Germline lookup yields CDR1 SGHNT and CDR2 YYREEE (reference sequence). Between the trimmed V and J ends, which lost 0 bases and 5 bases, there was a span of 6 bases. This CDR3 region has 13 residues. CDR3 nucleotide sequence: TGTGCCAGCAGCTTGGGGGGGGATCAGCCCCAGCATTTT. Its translation is CASSLGGDQPQHF.

V and J are TRBV7-9 and TRBJ1-2; D unresolved. CDR1 and CDR2 from the germline V gene are SEHNR and FQNEAQ (reference sequence). CDR3 length: 15 amino acids. Trimming left V 1 base short and J 0 bases short, with 9 bases between. The CDR3 here is CASSLEQRSNYGYTF. The DNA of the CDR3 is TGTGCCAGCAGCTTAGAGCAGCGATCTAACTATGGCTACACCTTC.

V is TRBV13 and J is TRBJ2-7, with D tentatively TRBD1 (7 bases). The V gene lost 5 bases and the J gene lost 2 bases, with 13 bases spanning the gap. From germline, CDR1 is PRHDT and CDR2 FYEKMQ (reference sequence). The CDR3 covers 14 residues. CDR3 sequence (DNA): TGTGCCAGCAGCCCGGGGGACAGTCCCTACGAGCAGTACTTC. Its protein product is CASSPGDSPYEQYF.

The rearrangement joins TRBV4-3 to TRBJ1-5; D is unclear. The CDR3 is 13 residues long. Germline loops: CDR1 LGHNA, CDR2 YSLEER. V lost 4 bases to trimming and J lost 4 bases, with 8 bases between them. CDR3 in amino acids: CASSPRWNQPQHF. CDR3 DNA sequence: TGCGCCAGCAGCCCCCGGTGGAATCAGCCCCAGCATTTT.

This chain links TRBV6-6 with TRBJ2-5, with D possibly TRBD2 on 6 matching bases. The V end lost 6 bases, the J end lost 0 bases, and 11 bases lay between the germline ends. CDR3 length: 14 amino acids. Germline V CDR1 and CDR2: MNHNY, SVGAGI (reference sequence). The CDR3 nucleotides are TGTGCCAGCAGGAGTCGGGGGAACCAAGAGACCCAGTACTTC. Its translation: CASRSRGNQETQYF.

This rearrangement joins TRBV6-1 to TRBJ2-7; D is unresolved. This CDR3 is built from 15 residues. The germline V and J ends were trimmed by 2 bases and 0 bases, with 11 bases remaining between them. Germline V gene lookup returns CDR1 MNHNS and CDR2 SASEGT. CDR3 loop: CASSEYLVSSYEQYF. DNA of the CDR3: TGTGCCAGCAGTGAATACCTGGTTAGCTCCTACGAGCAGTACTTC.

This clone was detected once. The chain carries TRBV6-6 and TRBJ1-5; TRBD1 is a possible D gene (6 bases). CDR1 MNHNY and CDR2 SVGAGI come from the germline V gene (reference sequence). The CDR3 totals 16 residues. Trimming removed 5 bases from V and 2 bases from J, with 16 bases in between. The CDR3 sequence is CASSLGGALGNQPQHF. In nucleotides, the CDR3 is TGTGCCAGCAGTCTAGGGGGGGCGCTTGGCAATCAGCCCCAGCATTTT.

The chain has TRBV10-3 and TRBJ2-7; the match to TRBD1 covers 9 bases. The CDR3 spans 15 residues. V was pared by 2 bases and J by 5 bases, with 7 bases of the junction left unmatched. Germline values: CDR1 ENHRY, CDR2 SYGVKD. The CDR3: CAISEARDRENEQYF. The CDR3 DNA sequence: TGTGCCATCAGTGAGGCCCGGGACAGGGAAAACGAGCAGTACTTC.

The chain joins TRBV4-3 to TRBJ1-2; a weak D match, TRBD1 (6 bases). Germline V gene data show CDR1 as LGHNA and CDR2 as YSLEER. The length of the CDR3 is 16 residues. V was clipped by 2 bases and J by 1 base, with 14 bases between them. CDR3 bases: TGCGCCAGCAGCCAACTAAGGGGGAGGGATAACTATGGCTACACCTTC. The encoded protein is CASSQLRGRDNYGYTF.

The rearrangement uses TRBV15 and TRBJ1-5, with a tentative D call TRBD1 (6 bases). The germline V and J ends were trimmed by 1 base and 0 bases, with 13 bases remaining between them. The CDR3 consists of 17 residues. Germline V lookup: CDR1 LNHNV, CDR2 YYDKDF (reference sequence). In DNA, the CDR3 is TGTGCCACCAGCAGAGGAGACAGGCCCTATAGCAATCAGCCCCAGCATTTT. It codes for CATSRGDRPYSNQPQHF.

CDR3 sequence reads: CAISDPGTGYYEQYF. The CDR3 DNA is TGTGCCATCAGCGACCCCGGGACAGGGTACTACGAGCAGTACTTC. The chain joins TRBV10-3 to TRBJ2-7; 9 positions match TRBD1. The CDR3 consists of 15 residues. The V and J ends lost 6 bases and 3 bases, in that order; junction bases with no gene match: 9. Germline CDR1 reads ENHRY; CDR2 reads SYGVKD.

V is TRBV5-1 and J is TRBJ2-7; no clear D. Germline V gene lookup returns CDR1 SGHRS and CDR2 YFSETQ. CDR3 length equals 13 residues. V lost 0 bases to trimming and J lost 6 bases, with 10 bases between them. This chain's CDR3 is CASSLALEAEQYF. The CDR3 DNA is TGCGCCAGCAGCTTGGCCCTAGAGGCCGAGCAGTACTTC. Looking up the rest from reference TRBV5-1 and TRBJ2-7 gives the full variable domain: KAGVTQTPRYLIKTRGQQVTLSCSPISGHRSVSWYQQTPGQGLQFLFEYFSETQRNKGNFPGRFSGRQFSNSRSEMNVSTLELGDSALYLCASSLALEAEQYFGPGTRLTVT.

The J gene is TRBJ1-2, the V gene TRBV12-5; weak D call: TRBD1 (6 bases). This CDR3 has 16 residues. Per germline, CDR1 LGHNT and CDR2 FRNRAP. V shed 5 bases and J shed 6 bases, with 22 bases lying between them. Here the CDR3 reads CASGLTPGHLGDGYTF. The CDR3 bases are TGTGCTAGTGGTCTTACCCCGGGACACCTAGGAGATGGCTACACCTTC.

This chain links TRBV2 with TRBJ1-1; D might be TRBD1 (6 bases). V was cut by 8 bases and J by 3 bases, with 13 bases left in between. This CDR3 spans 13 amino acids. Germline V gene lookup returns CDR1 SNHLY and CDR2 FYNNEI. DNA of the CDR3: TGTGCCAGCGAGCAGCGGACAGACACTGAAGCTTTCTTT. Translating gives CASEQRTDTEAFF.

The chain has TRBV9 and TRBJ2-7; TRBD2 aligns across 7 bases. The CDR3 loop spans 15 amino acids. Germline CDR1 is SGDLS and CDR2 is YYNGEE. V trimming: 4 bases; J trimming: 1 base; junction bases outside the gene matches: 8. The CDR3: CASSPGGSGSYEQYF. In DNA form, the CDR3 reads TGTGCCAGCAGCCCGGGGGGTAGTGGATCCTACGAGCAGTACTTC.

The rearrangement joins TRBV11-2 to TRBJ2-7; a possible D gene is TRBD1 (5 bases). The CDR3 covers 15 residues. CDR1 SGHAT and CDR2 FQNNGV come from the germline V gene. Trimming took off 0 bases at V and 2 bases at J, with 11 bases between the two ends. CDR3 nucleotides: TGTGCCAGCAGCTTAGAACAGGCGAGAACCTACGAGCAGTACTTC. This gives the protein CASSLEQARTYEQYF.

The V gene is TRBV7-3, the J gene TRBJ1-3; D is perhaps TRBD1 (5 bases). Germline CDR1 reads SGHTA; CDR2 reads FQGTGA. CDR3 length equals 13 residues. The V and J ends lost 5 bases and 4 bases respectively, with 9 bases between them. Written as DNA, the CDR3 is TGTGCCAGCAGCCCCGACAGCGGAAACACCATATATTTT. It encodes CASSPDSGNTIYF.

The chain links TRBV9 to TRBJ1-5; 10 bases match TRBD1. Per the germline V gene, CDR1 is SGDLS and CDR2 is YYNGEE. The CDR3 loop spans 16 amino acids. V lost 1 base and J lost 11; bases outside the gene matches: 12. CDR3: CASSVCNRTGGCAQHF. CDR3 DNA sequence: TGTGCCAGCAGCGTATGCAATAGGACAGGGGGATGTGCCCAGCATTTT.

A remark on this clone: Distinct nucleotide sequences in the sample also encode this CDR3. V gene TRBV18 combines with J gene TRBJ2-7, with 7 bases aligning to TRBD1. The ends lost 3 bases at V and 3 bases at J; junction bases unmatched: 2. The germline gives CDR1 KGHSH, CDR2 LQKENI. The CDR3 length is 13 residues. The DNA for the CDR3 is TGTGCCAGCTCACCCCGGGACAGCTACGAGCAGTACTTC. Its protein product is CASSPRDSYEQYF.

This clone appeared a single time. V is TRBV18 and J is TRBJ1-5; TRBD1 is a possible D gene (5 bases). The germline V gene encodes CDR1 KGHSH and CDR2 LQKENI. Deletions cut 2 bases from V and 4 bases from J, with 9 bases between. The CDR3 is 14 amino acids. The CDR3 region is CASSPGAWNQPQHF. The CDR3 DNA sequence: TGTGCCAGCTCACCAGGGGCTTGGAATCAGCCCCAGCATTTT.

The gene calls are TRBV4-1 and TRBJ1-2; no clear D. The V end lost 1 base, the J end lost 4 bases, and 10 bases lay between the germline ends. CDR1 is MGHRA and CDR2 is YSYEKL in the germline V gene. This CDR3 is 14 amino acids long. This CDR3 reads CASSQGAVIYGYTF. CDR3 DNA: TGCGCCAGCAGCCAAGGGGCCGTGATCTATGGCTACACCTTC.

The V and J genes are TRBV10-3 and TRBJ1-4, with TRBD1 matching over 8 bases. The CDR3 runs to 16 residues. The germline CDR1 and CDR2 sequences are ENHRY and SYGVKD. With V trimmed by 6 bases and J by 10 bases, 16 bases remained unmatched. CDR3 sequence (DNA): TGTGCCATCAGAGACAGGGGTGCTCTGGAGTGTGTAAAACTGTTTTTT. Residues: CAIRDRGALECVKLFF.

The sample holds a few counts of this clone. The J gene is TRBJ2-5, the V gene TRBV12-5, with a possible D match to TRBD2 (5 bases). Germline V gene lookup returns CDR1 LGHNT and CDR2 FRNRAP. There are 13 residues in the CDR3. Trimming removed 2 bases at V and 6 bases at J, with 10 bases between. The DNA for the CDR3 is TGTGCTAGTGGTTTGAACGGAGGAAAGACCCAGTACTTC. Its protein is CASGLNGGKTQYF.

This sequence joins TRBV7-9 and TRBJ1-2; 8 bases map to TRBD1. Germline V lookup: CDR1 SEHNR, CDR2 FQNEAQ (reference sequence). V lost 3 bases, J lost 6 bases, and 12 bases stayed unmatched. The CDR3 runs 16 residues. For the CDR3, the DNA is TGTGCCAGCAGCTTGCCACGACGGACAGGGAAGAATGGCTACACCTTC. This translates into CASSLPRRTGKNGYTF.

This clone was picked up a small number of times. The chain links TRBV21-1 to TRBJ1-1. TRBV21-1 is assigned pseudogene status. The CDR3 has 13 residues. CDR3 bases: TGTGCCAGCAGCAAAGCTGAGAGAGATGAAGCTTTCTTT. Protein sequence: CASSKAERDEAFF.

The chain joins TRBV2 to TRBJ2-1; TRBD1 might be the D (6 bases). The length of the CDR3 is 14 residues. Trimming took off 8 bases at V and 6 bases at J, with 17 bases between the two ends. The germline V gene encodes CDR1 SNHLY and CDR2 FYNNEI. The CDR3 is CASHRRSGVNEQFF. For the CDR3, the DNA is TGTGCCAGCCACCGTAGATCAGGGGTCAATGAGCAGTTCTTC.

This clone was observed a single time. This rearrangement joins TRBV7-6 to TRBJ1-4; no reliable D call. V lost 2 bases to trimming and J lost 4 bases, with 20 bases between them. CDR1 is SGHVS and CDR2 is FNYEAQ in the germline V gene. This CDR3 is built from 18 residues. The DNA for the CDR3 is TGTGCCAGCAGCTTATTTGCCGGAGGTCACCCGGATAATGAAAAACTGTTTTTT. This codes for CASSLFAGGHPDNEKLFF.

The rearrangement uses TRBV2 and TRBJ1-1, with D uncertain. The CDR3 is made up of 11 amino acids. V was cut by 8 bases and J by 4 bases, with 8 bases left in between. Germline V gene sequence: CDR1 SNHLY, CDR2 FYNNEI. The CDR3 bases are TGTGCCAGCCAGCGGGTCACTGAAGCTTTCTTT. It specifies CASQRVTEAFF.